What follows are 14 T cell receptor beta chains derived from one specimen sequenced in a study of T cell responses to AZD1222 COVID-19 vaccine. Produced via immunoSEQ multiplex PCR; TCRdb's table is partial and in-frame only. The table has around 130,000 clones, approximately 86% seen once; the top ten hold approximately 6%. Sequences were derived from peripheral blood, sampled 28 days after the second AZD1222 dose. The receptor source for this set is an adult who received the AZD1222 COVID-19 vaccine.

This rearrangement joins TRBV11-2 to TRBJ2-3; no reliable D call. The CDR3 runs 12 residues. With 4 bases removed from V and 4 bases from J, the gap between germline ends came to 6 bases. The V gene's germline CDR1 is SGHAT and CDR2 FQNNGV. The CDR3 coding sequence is TGTGCCAGCAGCTCGACACCAGATACGCAGTATTTT. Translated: CASSSTPDTQYF.

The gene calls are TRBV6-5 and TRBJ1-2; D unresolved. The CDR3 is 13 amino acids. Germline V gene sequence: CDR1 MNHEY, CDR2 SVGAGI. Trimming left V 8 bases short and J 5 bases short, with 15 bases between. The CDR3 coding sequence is TGTGCCAGCCGGGCCCCGCATGTTTATGGCTACACCTTC. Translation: CASRAPHVYGYTF.

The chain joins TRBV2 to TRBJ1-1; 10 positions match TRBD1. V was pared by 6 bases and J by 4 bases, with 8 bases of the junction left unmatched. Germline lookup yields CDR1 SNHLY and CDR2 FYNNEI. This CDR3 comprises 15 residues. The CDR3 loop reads CASSVRQGAGTEAFF. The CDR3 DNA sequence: TGTGCCAGCAGCGTCAGACAGGGGGCGGGCACTGAAGCTTTCTTT.

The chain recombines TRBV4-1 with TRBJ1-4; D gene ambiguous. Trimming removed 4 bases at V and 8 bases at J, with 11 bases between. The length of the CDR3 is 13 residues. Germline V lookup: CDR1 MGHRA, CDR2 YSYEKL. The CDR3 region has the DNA TGCGCCAGCAGCCTCCTTTTAAGCGAAAAACTGTTTTTT. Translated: CASSLLLSEKLFF.

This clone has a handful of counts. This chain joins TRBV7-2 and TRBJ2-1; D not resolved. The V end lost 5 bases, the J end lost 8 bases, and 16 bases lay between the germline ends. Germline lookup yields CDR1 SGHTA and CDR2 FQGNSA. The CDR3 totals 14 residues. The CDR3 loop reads CASSAWALGDEQFF. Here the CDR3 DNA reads TGTGCCAGCAGCGCCTGGGCCCTTGGGGATGAGCAGTTCTTC.

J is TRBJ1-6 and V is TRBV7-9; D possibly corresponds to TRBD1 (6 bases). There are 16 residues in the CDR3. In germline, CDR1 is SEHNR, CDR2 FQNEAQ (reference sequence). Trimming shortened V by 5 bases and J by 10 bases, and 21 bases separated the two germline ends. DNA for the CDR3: TGTGCCAGCAGCCCTAGGGCCTCGGGGGGGGCCTCACCCCTCCACTTT. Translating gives CASSPRASGGASPLHF. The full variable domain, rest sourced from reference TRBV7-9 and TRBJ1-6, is DTGVSQNPRHKITKRGQNVTFRCDPISEHNRLYWYRQTLGQGPEFLTYFQNEAQLEKSRLLSDRFSAERPKGSFSTLEIQRTEQGDSAMYLCASSPRASGGASPLHFGNGTRLTVT.

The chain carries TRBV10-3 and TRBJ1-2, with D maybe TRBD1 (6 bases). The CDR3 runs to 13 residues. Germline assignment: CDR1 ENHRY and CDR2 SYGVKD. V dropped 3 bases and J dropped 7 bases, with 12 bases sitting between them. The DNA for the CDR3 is TGTGCCATCAGTGAAGGAGGGGGAGGTGGCTACACCTTC. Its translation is CAISEGGGGGYTF.

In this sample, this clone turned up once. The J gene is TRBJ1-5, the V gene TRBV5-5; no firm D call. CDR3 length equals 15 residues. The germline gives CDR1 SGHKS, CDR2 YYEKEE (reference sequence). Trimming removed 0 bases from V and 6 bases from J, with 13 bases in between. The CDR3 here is CASSLVPRDGQPQHF. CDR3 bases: TGTGCCAGCAGCTTGGTCCCTAGGGATGGTCAGCCCCAGCATTTT.

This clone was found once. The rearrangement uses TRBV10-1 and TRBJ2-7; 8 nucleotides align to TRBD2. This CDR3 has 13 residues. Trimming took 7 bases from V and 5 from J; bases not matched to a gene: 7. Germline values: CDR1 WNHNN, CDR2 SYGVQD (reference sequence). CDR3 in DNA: TGCGCCAGCACGAGCGGGAGTAGCGACGAGCAGTACTTC. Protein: CASTSGSSDEQYF.

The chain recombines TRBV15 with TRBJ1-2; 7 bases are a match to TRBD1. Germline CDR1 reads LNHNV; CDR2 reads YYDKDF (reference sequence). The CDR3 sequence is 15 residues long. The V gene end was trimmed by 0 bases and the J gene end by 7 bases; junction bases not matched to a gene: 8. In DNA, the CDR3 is TGTGCCACCAGCAGAGATGCTGAGGGGGCAGGTGGCTACACCTTC. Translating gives CATSRDAEGAGGYTF.

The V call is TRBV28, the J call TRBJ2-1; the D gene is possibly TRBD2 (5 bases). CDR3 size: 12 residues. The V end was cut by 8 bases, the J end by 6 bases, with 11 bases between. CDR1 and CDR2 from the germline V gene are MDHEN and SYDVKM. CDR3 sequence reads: CASPSSSNEQFF. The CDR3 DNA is TGTGCCAGCCCGTCTAGCAGCAATGAGCAGTTCTTC.

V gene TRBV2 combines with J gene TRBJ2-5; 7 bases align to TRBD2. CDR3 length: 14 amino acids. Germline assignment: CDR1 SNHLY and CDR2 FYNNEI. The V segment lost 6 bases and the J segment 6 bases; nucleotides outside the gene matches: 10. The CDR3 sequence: CASRPAGDGKTQYF. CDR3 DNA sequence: TGTGCCAGCAGGCCGGCGGGAGACGGAAAGACCCAGTACTTC. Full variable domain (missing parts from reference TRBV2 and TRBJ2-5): EPEVTQTPSHQVTQMGQEVILRCVPISNHLYFYWYRQILGQKVEFLVSFYNNEISEKSEIFDDQFSVERPDGSNFTLKIRSTKLEDSAMYFCASRPAGDGKTQYFGPGTRLLVL.

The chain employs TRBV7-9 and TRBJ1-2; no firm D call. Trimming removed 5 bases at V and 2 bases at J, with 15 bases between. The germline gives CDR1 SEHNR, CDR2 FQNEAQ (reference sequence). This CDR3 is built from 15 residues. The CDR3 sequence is CASSPTDGLNYGYTF. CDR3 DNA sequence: TGTGCCAGCAGCCCAACGGACGGTCTGAACTATGGCTACACCTTC.

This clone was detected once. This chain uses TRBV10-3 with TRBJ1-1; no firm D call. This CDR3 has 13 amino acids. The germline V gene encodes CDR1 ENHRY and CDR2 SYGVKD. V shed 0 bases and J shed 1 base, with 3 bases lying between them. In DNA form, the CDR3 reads TGTGCCATCAGTGAGTCTGCGAACACTGAAGCTTTCTTT. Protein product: CAISESANTEAFF.